These T cell receptor beta chains were read from a single sample in a study of shared clonotypes between healthy human individuals. TCRdb's copy holds only in-frame clones and misses some; the assay was immunoSEQ multiplex PCR. Among about 1.5 million clones listed, over 95% were seen once. Sequencing was performed on naive CD4+ T cells sorted from blood. These receptors all come from a man between 25 and 39 years old in good health. Both conserved end residues are part of each CDR3.

V gene	J gene	CDR3 protein
TRBV28	TRBJ1-2	CASSLGGEHGYTF
TRBV19	TRBJ2-7	CASSISFAGGYYEQYF
TRBV28	TRBJ2-5	CASSFDLQRGQETQYF
TRBV6-4	TRBJ1-2	CASRDLSTGGNYGYTF
TRBV7-9	TRBJ2-7	CASSLVLGRSSYEQYF
TRBV7-6	TRBJ2-2	CASSLDRGRGSGELFF
TRBV28	TRBJ2-3	CASSSQRDGADTQYF
TRBV5-1	TRBJ2-7	CASSFGSSSSYEQYF
TRBV7-8	TRBJ1-2	CASSLGSGTIIASNYGYTF
TRBV5-5	TRBJ2-5	CASSLAGYRRSGETQYF
TRBV14	TRBJ1-3	CASSLSGRYSGNTIYF